The 9 T cell receptor beta chains reported below all come from one sample, sequenced in a study of cytotoxic CD8 clonotypes in ibrutinib-treated CLL. The repertoire was sequenced with immunoSEQ multiplex PCR; TCRdb's copy has only in-frame clones and lacks some. This table holds 200,000 to 250,000 clones, 60% to 80% found once. The sample in question was PBMCs, obtained after 12 months of ibrutinib treatment. The receptors were gathered from a human donor with chronic lymphocytic leukemia.

This clone occurred once. The J gene is TRBJ2-7, the V gene TRBV7-9; 8 positions match TRBD1. Germline CDR1 reads SEHNR; CDR2 reads FQNEAQ (reference sequence). This CDR3 has 15 amino acids. The junction had 10 bases not matched to a gene; V was cut back by 5 bases and J by 4 bases. CDR3 in DNA: TGTGCCAGCAGCCCAAGGACAGGGAAGGGGTACGAGCAGTACTTC. Protein: CASSPRTGKGYEQYF.

This clone has only a few counts. Other DNA sequences in the same sample also yield this CDR3. V gene TRBV5-1 combines with J gene TRBJ2-7; the D gene is possibly TRBD1 (6 bases). CDR3 length: 15 amino acids. Trimming removed 0 bases from V and 2 bases from J, with 12 bases in between. The germline V gene encodes CDR1 SGHRS and CDR2 YFSETQ. The DNA for the CDR3 is TGCGCCAGCAGCTTGGCCCCGGACAGACCCTACGAGCAGTACTTC. Translation: CASSLAPDRPYEQYF.

CDR3 loop: CASSPRSQETQYF. The CDR3 DNA reads TGTGCCAGCTCACCCCGGAGCCAAGAGACCCAGTACTTC. The chain carries TRBV18 and TRBJ2-5; the D is unclear. The V gene lost 3 bases and the J gene lost 1 base, with 6 bases spanning the gap. Germline CDR1 KGHSH, CDR2 LQKENI. There are 13 residues in the CDR3.

The chain links TRBV6-6 to TRBJ2-5, with 9 nucleotides matching TRBD2. Germline assignment: CDR1 MNHNY and CDR2 SVGAGI (reference sequence). The CDR3 spans 16 residues. J was trimmed by 5 bases and V by 5 bases; bases with no gene match: 12. DNA of the CDR3: TGTGCCAGCAGTACCCTAGGCGGGGGGGCCAAGGAGACCCAGTACTTC. Translation: CASSTLGGGAKETQYF.

The CDR3 DNA reads TGCGCCAGCAGCCATAATGGTGGGGGCTTCGCGGCCGGGGAGCTGTTTTTT. Translating it yields CASSHNGGGFAAGELFF. The rearrangement joins TRBV5-1 to TRBJ2-2, with D maybe TRBD1 (6 bases). The CDR3 spans 17 residues. The V and J ends lost 4 bases and 6 bases respectively, with 22 bases between them. Germline CDR1 SGHRS, CDR2 YFSETQ.

The chain joins TRBV6-5 to TRBJ1-2, with unresolved D. The CDR3 runs to 11 residues. Trimming stripped 4 bases from V and 8 bases from J, with 8 bases between. CDR1 MNHEY and CDR2 SVGAGI come from the germline V gene. CDR3 coding DNA: TGTGCCAGCAGTTCCCTATACGGCTACACCTTC. It codes for CASSSLYGYTF.

This sequence joins TRBV4-3 and TRBJ2-7; D is undetermined. Germline loops: CDR1 LGHNA, CDR2 YSLEER. This CDR3 is 14 amino acids long. V shed 0 bases and J shed 3 bases, with 9 bases lying between them. CDR3 nucleotide sequence: TGCGCCAGCAGCCAAGAGGTCTCCAGCTACGAGCAGTACTTC. It translates to CASSQEVSSYEQYF.

In this sample, this clone turned up a few times. The junction shows a germline mismatch at one end, possibly a read error. Other DNA variants within this sample encode the same CDR3. The chain carries TRBV7-7 and TRBJ2-5; possibly TRBD2 for D (6 bases). The CDR3 length is 14 residues. Looked up from germline, CDR1 is SSHAT and CDR2 is FNYEAQ (reference sequence). The DNA for the CDR3 is TGTGCTAGCAGCTTAGGGGCGGGAAGGGAGACCCAGTACTTC. This gives the protein CASSLGAGRETQYF.

The V and J genes are TRBV5-6 and TRBJ1-4, with TRBD1 matching over 8 bases. CDR3 length equals 13 residues. The germline CDR1 and CDR2 sequences are SGHDT and YYEEEE. V shed 1 base and J 8 bases; nucleotides not matched to a gene: 1. The CDR3 bases are TGTGCCAGCAGCTTGCCAGGGGGCGAAAAACTGTTTTTT. This gives the protein CASSLPGGEKLFF.